Presented here are 18 T cell receptor beta chains from one specimen sequenced in a study of cytomegalovirus exposure and HLA in healthy donors. Amplification used 60 Vbeta primers and 13 Jbeta primers. Some clones are missing from TCRdb's copy, which holds only in-frame ones; the method was immunoSEQ multiplex PCR. The sample records around 110,000 clones, 80% to 85% being singletons. The sequencing input was PBMCs. The receptor source for this set is a woman in her twenties or thirties in good health and CMV-seronegative.

The DNA for the CDR3 is TGTGCCAGTAGTATAGACAGGGACAATCAGCCCCAGCATTTT. Its translation is CASSIDRDNQPQHF. The chain recombines TRBV19 with TRBJ1-5; D is perhaps TRBD1 (5 bases). This CDR3 spans 14 amino acids. Germline V gene lookup returns CDR1 LNHDA and CDR2 SQIVND (reference sequence). V lost 0 bases and J lost 3, with 6 bases in between.

The rearrangement links TRBV19 to TRBJ2-1; 7 nucleotides line up with TRBD1. Germline lookup yields CDR1 LNHDA and CDR2 SQIVND (reference sequence). The V segment lost 4 bases and the J segment 1 base; nucleotides outside the gene matches: 1. CDR3 length: 14 residues. CDR3 nucleotides: TGTGCCAGTAGTAAACAGGGGTCCTACAATGAGCAGTTCTTC. This encodes CASSKQGSYNEQFF.

The table lists this clone with a few counts. V is TRBV4-2 and J is TRBJ1-1; D is undetermined. CDR1 is LGHNA and CDR2 is YNFKEQ in the germline V gene. Trimming removed 4 bases at V and 3 bases at J, with 9 bases between. This CDR3 region has 13 residues. CDR3 in amino acids: CASSRDRDTEAFF. CDR3 in DNA: TGTGCCAGCAGCCGTGACCGGGACACTGAAGCTTTCTTT.

The chain combines TRBV4-1 with TRBJ2-2; TRBD1 matches 8 bases. Germline CDR1 and CDR2: MGHRA and YSYEKL. V shed 0 bases and J 0 bases; nucleotides not matched to a gene: 3. The CDR3 runs 17 residues. The CDR3 nucleotides are TGCGCCAGCAGCCAAGACCCGGACAGGGCGAACACCGGGGAGCTGTTTTTT. It encodes CASSQDPDRANTGELFF.

About this clone: The germline gene is not matched at one end of the junction; a read error may be the cause. The J gene is TRBJ2-7, the V gene TRBV7-9; 7 nucleotides agree with TRBD2. The CDR3 has 17 residues. Germline CDR1 is SEHNR and CDR2 is FQNEAQ (reference sequence). CDR3 sequence reads: CSSSLAPQGGSSYEQYF. In DNA, the CDR3 is TGTTCCAGCAGCTTAGCCCCCCAGGGAGGGAGCTCCTACGAGCAGTACTTC.

DNA of the CDR3: TGTGCCAGCAGCTTGGGTCGGGGAGAGCAGTACTTC. It translates to CASSLGRGEQYF. The V gene is TRBV5-8, the J gene TRBJ2-7; tentative D call: TRBD2 (5 bases). The CDR3 totals 12 residues. In germline, CDR1 is SGHTS, CDR2 YDEGEE. Trimming cost V 0 bases and J 7 bases, with 8 bases left between them. The whole variable domain, remainder taken from reference TRBV5-8 and TRBJ2-7, is EAGVTQSPTHLIKTRGQQATLRCSPISGHTSVYWYQQALGLGLQFLLWYDEGEERNRGNFPPRFSGRQFPNYSSELNVNALELEDSALYLCASSLGRGEQYFGPGTRLTVT.

In nucleotides, the CDR3 is TGTGCCAGTAGTATTCCCTTCGGCAGGCCCTCTGGAAACACCATATATTTT. Translation gives CASSIPFGRPSGNTIYF. V gene TRBV19 combines with J gene TRBJ1-3; D unresolved. Trimming pared 3 bases from V and 0 bases from J, leaving 15 bases between. The CDR3 is made up of 17 amino acids. CDR1 and CDR2 (germline): LNHDA, SQIVND (reference sequence).

This clone was detected once. The V gene is TRBV4-1, the J gene TRBJ2-5, with D perhaps matching TRBD1 (6 bases). The germline V and J ends were trimmed by 0 bases and 1 base, with 9 bases remaining between them. CDR1 is MGHRA and CDR2 is YSYEKL in the germline V gene. The CDR3 runs to 15 residues. In nucleotides, the CDR3 is TGCGCCAGCAGCCAAGAGAGGGGGACCCAAGAGACCCAGTACTTC. Its translation is CASSQERGTQETQYF.

In this sample, this clone turned up a few times. V gene TRBV4-1 combines with J gene TRBJ1-4, with 8 bases that match TRBD1. The V and J ends lost 4 bases and 7 bases, in that order; junction bases with no gene match: 8. Germline CDR1 is MGHRA and CDR2 is YSYEKL. The CDR3 length is 15 residues. The CDR3 protein is CASSRAGGLREKLFF. Here the CDR3 DNA reads TGCGCCAGCAGCCGGGCAGGGGGCTTGCGTGAAAAACTGTTTTTT.

The chain recombines TRBV9 with TRBJ2-3; 7 nucleotides align to TRBD2. Per the germline V gene, CDR1 is SGDLS and CDR2 is YYNGEE. CDR3 length: 14 amino acids. V gave up 4 bases and J gave up 2 bases; unmatched junction bases: 4. The CDR3 DNA follows: TGTGCCAGCAGCCCCCGGGACTACACAGATACGCAGTATTTT. The encoded protein is CASSPRDYTDTQYF.

The rearrangement uses TRBV7-6 and TRBJ2-7, with D possibly matching TRBD2 (6 bases). The germline V gene has CDR1 SGHVS and CDR2 FNYEAQ. The CDR3 totals 14 residues. V was trimmed by 4 bases and J by 5 bases, leaving 15 bases between them. In DNA form, the CDR3 reads TGTGCCAGCAGCTCCGGAGGGCCCCTTAACGAGCAGTACTTC. This encodes CASSSGGPLNEQYF.

In its sample, this clone was seen a few times. This chain connects TRBV2 to TRBJ2-2, with 11 bases that match TRBD2. The CDR3 length is 16 residues. Germline values: CDR1 SNHLY, CDR2 FYNNEI. Germline trimming cut 5 bases from V and 5 bases from J; bases unmatched to any gene: 7. CDR3 protein: CASSLLTSGNTGELFF. CDR3 DNA sequence: TGTGCCAGCAGTCTTCTGACTAGCGGGAATACCGGGGAGCTGTTTTTT.

V and J are TRBV5-1 and TRBJ1-1; the D gene is possibly TRBD1 (5 bases). Trimming pared 2 bases from V and 1 base from J, leaving 9 bases between. The V gene's germline CDR1 is SGHRS and CDR2 YFSETQ. The CDR3 sequence is 14 residues long. CDR3 loop: CASSLLGPNTEAFF. In nucleotides, the CDR3 is TGCGCCAGCAGCTTATTGGGGCCGAACACTGAAGCTTTCTTT.

A few counts support this clone. This rearrangement joins TRBV9 to TRBJ2-3; TRBD2 aligns across 11 bases. Per germline, CDR1 SGDLS and CDR2 YYNGEE. The junction had 0 bases not matched to a gene; V was cut back by 3 bases and J by 3 bases. This CDR3 is built from 14 residues. The CDR3: CASSGTSGTDTQYF. CDR3 DNA sequence: TGTGCCAGCAGCGGGACTAGCGGGACAGATACGCAGTATTTT.

This chain connects TRBV7-8 to TRBJ1-2, with TRBD1 matching over 10 bases. The length of the CDR3 is 13 residues. Trimming removed 5 bases from V and 7 bases from J; junction bases left unmatched: 4. Germline V lookup: CDR1 SGHVS, CDR2 FQNEAQ. As DNA, the CDR3 is TGTGCCAGCAGCCCCGGGACAGGGGCTGGCTACACCTTC. Its protein is CASSPGTGAGYTF. Variable domain in full (rest from reference TRBV7-8 and TRBJ1-2): GAGVSQSPRYKVAKRGQDVALRCDPISGHVSLFWYQQALGQGPEFLTYFQNEAQLDKSGLPSDRFFAERPEGSVSTLKIQRTQQEDSAVYLCASSPGTGAGYTFGSGTRLTVV.

The chain employs TRBV27 and TRBJ2-7; a possible D gene is TRBD1 (5 bases). With 0 bases removed from V and 11 bases from J, the gap between germline ends came to 17 bases. Germline V gene data show CDR1 as MNHEY and CDR2 as SMNVEV (reference sequence). The CDR3 loop spans 14 amino acids. CDR3 protein: CASSLSGRADSKYF. The CDR3 DNA follows: TGTGCCAGCAGTTTATCGGGCAGGGCGGATTCCAAGTACTTC.

The CDR3 nucleotides are TGCGCCAGCAGCCAAGATCAGGGTACCTACGAGCAGTACTTC. Encoded protein: CASSQDQGTYEQYF. This chain connects TRBV4-3 to TRBJ2-7; D is perhaps TRBD1 (5 bases). This CDR3 is 14 amino acids long. With 0 bases removed from V and 2 bases from J, the gap between germline ends came to 8 bases. Germline CDR1 and CDR2: LGHNA and YSLEER.

The chain employs TRBV18 and TRBJ1-1; D is unclear. The CDR3 extends over 14 amino acids. Germline values: CDR1 KGHSH, CDR2 LQKENI. Deletions cut 0 bases from V and 7 bases from J, with 12 bases between. The CDR3 region is CASSPPLGRDEAFF. CDR3 nucleotides: TGTGCCAGCTCACCACCGCTGGGGAGAGATGAAGCTTTCTTT.